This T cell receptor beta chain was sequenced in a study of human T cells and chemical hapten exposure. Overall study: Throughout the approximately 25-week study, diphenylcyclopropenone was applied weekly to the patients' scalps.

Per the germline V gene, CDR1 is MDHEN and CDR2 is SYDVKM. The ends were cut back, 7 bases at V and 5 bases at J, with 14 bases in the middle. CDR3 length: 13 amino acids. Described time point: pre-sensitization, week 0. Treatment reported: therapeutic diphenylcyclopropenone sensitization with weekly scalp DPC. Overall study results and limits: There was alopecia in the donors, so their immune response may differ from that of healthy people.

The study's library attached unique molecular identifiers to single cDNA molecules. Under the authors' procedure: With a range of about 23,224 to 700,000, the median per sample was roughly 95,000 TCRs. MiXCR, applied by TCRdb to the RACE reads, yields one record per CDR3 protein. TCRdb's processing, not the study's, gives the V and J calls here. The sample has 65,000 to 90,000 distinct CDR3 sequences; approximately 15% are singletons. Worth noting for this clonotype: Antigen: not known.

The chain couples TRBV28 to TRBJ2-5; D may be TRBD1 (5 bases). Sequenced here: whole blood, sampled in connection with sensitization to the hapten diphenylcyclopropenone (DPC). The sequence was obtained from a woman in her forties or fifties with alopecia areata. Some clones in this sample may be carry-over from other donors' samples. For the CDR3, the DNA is TGTGCCAGCAATCTTATGGGGCTGGAGACCCAGTACTTC. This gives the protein CASNLMGLETQYF.